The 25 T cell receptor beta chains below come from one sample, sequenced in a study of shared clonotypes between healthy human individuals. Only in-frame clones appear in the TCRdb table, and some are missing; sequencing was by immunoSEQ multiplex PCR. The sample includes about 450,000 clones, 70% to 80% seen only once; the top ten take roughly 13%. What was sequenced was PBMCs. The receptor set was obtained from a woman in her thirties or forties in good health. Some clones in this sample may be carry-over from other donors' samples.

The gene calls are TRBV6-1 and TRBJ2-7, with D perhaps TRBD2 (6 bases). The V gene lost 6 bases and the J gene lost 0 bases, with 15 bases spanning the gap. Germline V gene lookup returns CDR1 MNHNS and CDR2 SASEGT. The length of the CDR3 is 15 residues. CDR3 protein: CASSEYRELSYEQYF. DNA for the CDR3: TGTGCCAGCAGCGAATATCGGGAGCTCTCCTACGAGCAGTACTTC.

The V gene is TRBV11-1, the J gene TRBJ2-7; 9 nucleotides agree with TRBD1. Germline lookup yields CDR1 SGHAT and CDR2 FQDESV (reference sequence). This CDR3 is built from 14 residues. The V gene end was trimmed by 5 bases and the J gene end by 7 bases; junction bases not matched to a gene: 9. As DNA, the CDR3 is TGTGCCAGCAGCCTTGGGACAGGGAACCGGGAGCAGTACTTC. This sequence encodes CASSLGTGNREQYF. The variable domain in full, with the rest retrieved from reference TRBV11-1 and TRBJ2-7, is EAEVAQSPRYKITEKSQAVAFWCDPISGHATLYWYRQILGQGPELLVQFQDESVVDDSQLPKDRFSAERLKGVDSTLKIQPAELGDSAMYLCASSLGTGNREQYFGPGTRLTVT.

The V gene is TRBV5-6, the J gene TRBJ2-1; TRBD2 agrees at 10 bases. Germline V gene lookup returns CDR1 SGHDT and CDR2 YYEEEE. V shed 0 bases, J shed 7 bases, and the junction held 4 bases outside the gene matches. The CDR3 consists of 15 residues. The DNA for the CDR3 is TGTGCCAGCAGCTTGGTTCTAGCGGGAGTTAATGAGCAGTTCTTC. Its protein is CASSLVLAGVNEQFF.

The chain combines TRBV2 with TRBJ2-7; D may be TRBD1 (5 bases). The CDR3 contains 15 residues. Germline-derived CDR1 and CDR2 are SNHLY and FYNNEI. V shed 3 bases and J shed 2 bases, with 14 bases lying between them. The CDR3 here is CASSEISAGPYEQYF. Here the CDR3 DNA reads TGTGCCAGCAGTGAGATATCGGCAGGGCCCTACGAGCAGTACTTC.

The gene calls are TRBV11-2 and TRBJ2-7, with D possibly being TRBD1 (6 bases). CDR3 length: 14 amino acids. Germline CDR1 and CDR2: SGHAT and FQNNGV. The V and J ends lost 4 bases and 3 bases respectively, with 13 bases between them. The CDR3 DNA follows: TGTGCCAGCAGCTCCATCACAGGGAGCTACGAGCAGTACTTC. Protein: CASSSITGSYEQYF. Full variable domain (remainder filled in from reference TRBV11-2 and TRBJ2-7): EAGVAQSPRYKIIEKRQSVAFWCNPISGHATLYWYQQILGQGPKLLIQFQNNGVVDDSQLPKDRFSAERLKGVDSTLKIQPAKLEDSAVYLCASSSITGSYEQYFGPGTRLTVT.

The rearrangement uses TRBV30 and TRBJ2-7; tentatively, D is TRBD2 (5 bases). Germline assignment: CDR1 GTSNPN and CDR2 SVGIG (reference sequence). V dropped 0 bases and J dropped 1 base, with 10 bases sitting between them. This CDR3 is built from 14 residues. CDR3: CAWSVNGNSYEQYF. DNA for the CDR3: TGTGCCTGGAGTGTAAACGGGAATTCCTACGAGCAGTACTTC.

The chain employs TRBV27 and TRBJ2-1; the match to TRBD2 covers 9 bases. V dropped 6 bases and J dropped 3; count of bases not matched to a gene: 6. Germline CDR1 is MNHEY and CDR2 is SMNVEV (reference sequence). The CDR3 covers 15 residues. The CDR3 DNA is TGTGCCAGCAGGCGTAGACTAGCGGTCTACAATGAGCAGTTCTTC. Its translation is CASRRRLAVYNEQFF.

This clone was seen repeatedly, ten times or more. CDR3 DNA sequence: TGCAGTGCAACTAGCGGGAACGAGCAGTACTTC. Residues: CSATSGNEQYF. The chain uses TRBV20-1 and TRBJ2-7; 10 nucleotides align to TRBD2. The CDR3 spans 11 residues. J gave up 5 bases and V 6 bases, and 1 base lay outside the gene matches. Germline CDR1 DFQATT, CDR2 SNEGSKA (reference sequence).

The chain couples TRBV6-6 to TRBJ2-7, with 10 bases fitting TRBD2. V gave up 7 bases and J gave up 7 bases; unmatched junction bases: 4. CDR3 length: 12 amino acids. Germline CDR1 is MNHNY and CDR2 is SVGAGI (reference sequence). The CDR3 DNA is TGTGCCAGCAATTCAGCGGGAGGGGAGCAGTACTTC. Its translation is CASNSAGGEQYF.

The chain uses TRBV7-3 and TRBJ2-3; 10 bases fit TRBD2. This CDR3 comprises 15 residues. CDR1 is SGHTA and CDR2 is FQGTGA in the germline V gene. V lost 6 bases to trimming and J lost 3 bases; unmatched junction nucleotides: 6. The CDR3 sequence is CASSPSGRETDTQYF. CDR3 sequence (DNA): TGTGCCAGCAGTCCTAGCGGGAGAGAGACAGATACGCAGTATTTT.

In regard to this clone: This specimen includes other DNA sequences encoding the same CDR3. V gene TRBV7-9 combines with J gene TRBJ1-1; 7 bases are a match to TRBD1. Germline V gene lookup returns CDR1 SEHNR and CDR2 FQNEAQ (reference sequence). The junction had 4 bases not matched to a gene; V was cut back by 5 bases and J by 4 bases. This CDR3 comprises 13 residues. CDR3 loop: CASSRQGGTEAFF. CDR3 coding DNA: TGTGCCAGCAGCCGCCAGGGGGGCACTGAAGCTTTCTTT.

CDR3 region: CASSQGPAAGANVLTF. DNA of the CDR3: TGTGCCAGCAGCCAAGGCCCGGCTGCTGGGGCCAACGTCCTGACTTTC. The gene calls are TRBV4-2 and TRBJ2-6, with D uncertain. Germline CDR1 reads LGHNA; CDR2 reads YNFKEQ. The germline V and J ends were trimmed by 1 base and 2 bases, with 9 bases remaining between them. This CDR3 comprises 16 residues.

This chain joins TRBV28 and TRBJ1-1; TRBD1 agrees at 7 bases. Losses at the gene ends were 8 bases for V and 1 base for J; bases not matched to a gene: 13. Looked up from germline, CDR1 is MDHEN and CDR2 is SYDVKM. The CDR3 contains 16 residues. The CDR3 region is CASGLTHRGTNTEAFF. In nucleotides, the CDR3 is TGTGCCAGCGGATTAACACACAGGGGAACGAACACTGAAGCTTTCTTT.

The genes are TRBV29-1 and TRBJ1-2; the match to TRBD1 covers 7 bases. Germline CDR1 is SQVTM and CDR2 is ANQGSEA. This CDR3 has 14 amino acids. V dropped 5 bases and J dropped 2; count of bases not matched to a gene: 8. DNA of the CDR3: TGCAGCGTTTCCCCAGGGGGAGGAAACTATGGCTACACCTTC. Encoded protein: CSVSPGGGNYGYTF. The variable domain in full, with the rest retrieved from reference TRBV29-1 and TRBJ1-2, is SAVISQKPSRDICQRGTSLTIQCQVDSQVTMMFWYRQQPGQSLTLIATANQGSEATYESGFVIDKFPISRPNLTFSTLTVSNMSPEDSSIYLCSVSPGGGNYGYTFGSGTRLTVV.

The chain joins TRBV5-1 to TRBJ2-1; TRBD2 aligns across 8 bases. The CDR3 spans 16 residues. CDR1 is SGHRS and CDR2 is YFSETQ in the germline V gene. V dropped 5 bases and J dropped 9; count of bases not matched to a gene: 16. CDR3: CASRQPGLEETGEQFF. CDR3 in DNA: TGCGCCAGCAGACAACCGGGACTAGAAGAGACGGGTGAGCAGTTCTTC.

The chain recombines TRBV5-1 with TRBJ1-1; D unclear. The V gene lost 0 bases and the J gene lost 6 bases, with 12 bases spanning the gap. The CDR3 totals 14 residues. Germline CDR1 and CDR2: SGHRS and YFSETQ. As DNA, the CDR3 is TGCGCCAGCAGCTTGGAAGTCGGTCAACCTGAAGCTTTCTTT. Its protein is CASSLEVGQPEAFF.

Here the CDR3 DNA reads TGTGCCAGCAGTTACGCGGGGGCGTGGTACGAGCAGTACTTC. This codes for CASSYAGAWYEQYF. The chain couples TRBV6-5 to TRBJ2-7; possibly TRBD2 for D (7 bases). The CDR3 sequence is 14 residues long. The germline V gene has CDR1 MNHEY and CDR2 SVGAGI. V gave up 2 bases and J gave up 4 bases, with 12 bases separating them.

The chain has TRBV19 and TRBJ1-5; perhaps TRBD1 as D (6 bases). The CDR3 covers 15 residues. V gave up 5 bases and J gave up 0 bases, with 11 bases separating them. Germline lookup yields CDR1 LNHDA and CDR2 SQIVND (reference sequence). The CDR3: CASSGGANSNQPQHF. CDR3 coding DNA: TGTGCCAGTAGTGGGGGGGCTAATAGCAATCAGCCCCAGCATTTT.

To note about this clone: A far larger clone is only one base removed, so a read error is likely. The CDR3 reads CASSHAVPNYGYTF. The CDR3 DNA is TGTGCCAGCAGCCACGCCGTTCCTAACTATGGCTACACCTTC. The chain is built from TRBV7-9 and TRBJ1-2; the D is unclear. CDR3 size: 14 residues. V shed 5 bases and J shed 0 bases, with 10 bases lying between them. In germline, CDR1 is SEHNR, CDR2 FQNEAQ (reference sequence).

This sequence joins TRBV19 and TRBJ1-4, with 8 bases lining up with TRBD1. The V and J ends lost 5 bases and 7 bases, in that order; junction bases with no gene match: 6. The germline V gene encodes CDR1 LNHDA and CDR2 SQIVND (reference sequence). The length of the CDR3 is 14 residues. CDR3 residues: CASSLRQGLEKLFF. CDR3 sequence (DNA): TGTGCCAGTAGTCTCCGACAGGGGCTTGAAAAACTGTTTTTT.

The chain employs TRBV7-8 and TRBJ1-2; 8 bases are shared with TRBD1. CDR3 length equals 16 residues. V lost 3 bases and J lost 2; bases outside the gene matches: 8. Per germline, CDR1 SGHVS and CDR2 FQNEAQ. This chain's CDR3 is CASSFRGQGANYGYTF. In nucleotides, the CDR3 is TGTGCCAGCAGCTTCCGCGGACAGGGTGCAAACTATGGCTACACCTTC.

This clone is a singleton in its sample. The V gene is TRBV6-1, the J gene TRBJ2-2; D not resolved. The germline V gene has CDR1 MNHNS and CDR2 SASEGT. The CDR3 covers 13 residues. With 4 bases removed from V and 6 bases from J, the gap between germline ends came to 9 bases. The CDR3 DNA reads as TGTGCCAGCAGTGGGCTGGGCGCCGGGGAGCTGTTTTTT. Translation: CASSGLGAGELFF.

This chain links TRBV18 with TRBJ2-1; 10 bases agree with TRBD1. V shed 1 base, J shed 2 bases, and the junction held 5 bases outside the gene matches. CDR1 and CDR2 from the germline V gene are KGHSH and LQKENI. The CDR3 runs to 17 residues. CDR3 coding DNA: TGTGCCAGCTCACCACGGGACAGGGGTTGGACCTACAATGAGCAGTTCTTC. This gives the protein CASSPRDRGWTYNEQFF.

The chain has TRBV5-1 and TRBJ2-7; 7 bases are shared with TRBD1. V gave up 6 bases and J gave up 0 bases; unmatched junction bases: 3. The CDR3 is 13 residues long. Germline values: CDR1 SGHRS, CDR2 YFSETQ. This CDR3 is CASNRGDSYEQYF. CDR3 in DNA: TGCGCCAGCAACAGGGGCGACTCCTACGAGCAGTACTTC.

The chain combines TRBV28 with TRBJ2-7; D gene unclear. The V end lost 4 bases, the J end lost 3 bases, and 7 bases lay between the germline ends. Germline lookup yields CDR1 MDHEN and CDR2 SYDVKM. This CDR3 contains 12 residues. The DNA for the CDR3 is TGTGCCAGCAGTTGGCTAGGCTACGAGCAGTACTTC. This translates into CASSWLGYEQYF.